This passage covers 31 T cell receptor beta chains from one sample sequenced in a study of cytomegalovirus exposure and HLA in healthy donors. PCR involved 60 Vbeta and 13 Jbeta primers. Here immunoSEQ multiplex PCR was the method, and the copy in TCRdb shows in-frame clones only, minus some. The profile shows approximately 130,000 clones, 70% to 80% of them singletons. The sequenced sample consisted of PBMCs. These receptors originate from a man aged 25 to 40 in good health and CMV-seronegative.

V usage is TRBV28 and J usage is TRBJ2-3; D gene unclear. The V end lost 5 bases, the J end lost 2 bases, and 5 bases lay between the germline ends. The V gene's germline CDR1 is MDHEN and CDR2 SYDVKM. The CDR3 extends over 12 amino acids. CDR3 protein: CASSTYTDTQYF. The CDR3 DNA reads as TGTGCCAGCAGTACTTACACAGATACGCAGTATTTT.

This clone was observed a few times. The V gene is TRBV5-1, the J gene TRBJ1-2, with D possibly TRBD1 on 6 matching bases. Trimming removed 4 bases from V and 5 bases from J, with 12 bases in between. This CDR3 has 13 amino acids. Germline V CDR1 and CDR2: SGHRS, YFSETQ. The CDR3 sequence is CASSPVRGYGYTF. The CDR3 DNA reads as TGCGCCAGCAGCCCCGTCAGGGGTTATGGCTACACCTTC.

The chain links TRBV11-2 to TRBJ2-2; 10 nucleotides align to TRBD2. The ends lost 8 bases at V and 6 bases at J; junction bases unmatched: 9. The CDR3 extends over 15 amino acids. Germline CDR1 reads SGHAT; CDR2 reads FQNNGV. The CDR3 sequence: CASGTSGNSAGELFF. The DNA of the CDR3 is TGTGCCAGCGGAACTAGCGGGAATAGCGCCGGGGAGCTGTTTTTT.

In this sample, this clone turned up once. The gene calls are TRBV5-5 and TRBJ2-1; unclear D gene. CDR3 size: 14 residues. V was clipped by 1 base and J by 5 bases, with 10 bases between them. CDR1 is SGHKS, CDR2 YYEKEE, per germline (reference sequence). The CDR3 sequence is CASSLRDTHNEQFF. The CDR3 DNA follows: TGTGCCAGCAGCTTGCGAGATACTCACAATGAGCAGTTCTTC.

The chain recombines TRBV25-1 with TRBJ2-5; possible D gene TRBD2, 5 bases. This CDR3 region has 13 residues. Germline V CDR1 and CDR2: MGHDK, SYGVNS. V lost 8 bases to trimming and J lost 5 bases, with 15 bases between them. The CDR3 loop is CASLGDPWETQYF. The DNA of the CDR3 is TGTGCCAGCCTGGGAGACCCGTGGGAGACCCAGTACTTC. Full variable domain (outside the CDR3, taken from reference TRBV25-1 and TRBJ2-5): EADIYQTPRYLVIGTGKKITLECSQTMGHDKMYWYQQDPGMELHLIHYSYGVNSTEKGDLSSESTVSRIRTEHFPLTLESARPSHTSQYLCASLGDPWETQYFGPGTRLLVL.

V gene TRBV5-8 combines with J gene TRBJ2-3; 15 bases fit TRBD2. The CDR3 is made up of 16 amino acids. Trimming removed 4 bases from V and 5 bases from J; junction bases left unmatched: 5. CDR1 and CDR2 from the germline V gene are SGHTS and YDEGEE. The CDR3: CASSRGLAGGGDTQYF. CDR3 nucleotide sequence: TGTGCCAGCAGCAGGGGACTAGCGGGAGGTGGAGATACGCAGTATTTT.

The chain joins TRBV5-1 to TRBJ1-1; maybe TRBD1 (5 bases). The CDR3 extends over 13 amino acids. Trimming removed 2 bases at V and 2 bases at J, with 7 bases between. Germline CDR1 is SGHRS and CDR2 is YFSETQ. The chain's CDR3 is CASSFRVNTEAFF. CDR3 sequence (DNA): TGCGCCAGCAGCTTCAGGGTTAACACTGAAGCTTTCTTT.

A word on this clone: One end of the junction fails to match germline, which may point to a read error. The chain combines TRBV19 with TRBJ1-5; D call uncertain. From germline, CDR1 is LNHDA and CDR2 SQIVND (reference sequence). This CDR3 is 14 amino acids long. For the CDR3, the DNA is TGTGCCAGTAGTCTAGACCCAATTTATCAGCCCCAGCATTTT. Its protein product is CASSLDPIYQPQHF.

This chain connects TRBV11-1 to TRBJ1-2; unclear D gene. The CDR3 is 14 amino acids. The V and J ends lost 5 bases and 2 bases respectively, with 12 bases between them. Germline-derived CDR1 and CDR2 are SGHAT and FQDESV (reference sequence). CDR3 bases: TGTGCCAGCAGCATCACGGGAGAAAACTATGGCTACACCTTC. Translating it yields CASSITGENYGYTF. Filled out from reference TRBV11-1 and TRBJ1-2, the complete variable domain reads EAEVAQSPRYKITEKSQAVAFWCDPISGHATLYWYRQILGQGPELLVQFQDESVVDDSQLPKDRFSAERLKGVDSTLKIQPAELGDSAMYLCASSITGENYGYTFGSGTRLTVV.

The chain recombines TRBV2 with TRBJ2-7; D not resolved. The V end was cut by 4 bases, the J end by 5 bases, with 12 bases between. Germline CDR1 is SNHLY and CDR2 is FYNNEI. CDR3 length equals 13 residues. CDR3 sequence: CASSVVSQDEQYF. The DNA of the CDR3 is TGTGCCAGCAGTGTTGTCTCGCAGGACGAGCAGTACTTC. Full variable domain (rest looked up from reference TRBV2 and TRBJ2-7): EPEVTQTPSHQVTQMGQEVILRCVPISNHLYFYWYRQILGQKVEFLVSFYNNEISEKSEIFDDQFSVERPDGSNFTLKIRSTKLEDSAMYFCASSVVSQDEQYFGPGTRLTVT.

The genes are TRBV7-3 and TRBJ2-3; D may be TRBD2 (6 bases). There are 12 residues in the CDR3. Trimming pared 8 bases from V and 3 bases from J, leaving 9 bases between. CDR1 and CDR2 from the germline V gene are SGHTA and FQGTGA. CDR3 region: CASGGKTDTQYF. The CDR3 coding sequence is TGTGCCAGCGGAGGGAAGACAGATACGCAGTATTTT.

This sequence joins TRBV27 and TRBJ2-7; 7 bases are a match to TRBD1. CDR1 and CDR2 (germline): MNHEY, SMNVEV (reference sequence). The length of the CDR3 is 16 residues. Unmatched junction bases numbered 7, after V lost 0 bases and J lost 2 bases. CDR3 sequence (DNA): TGTGCCAGCAGTTTATCTCGGACAGGTTTGGCCTACGAGCAGTACTTC. Translated: CASSLSRTGLAYEQYF.

In its sample, this clone was seen once. The rearrangement uses TRBV9 and TRBJ2-1; TRBD2 matches 10 bases. CDR1 SGDLS and CDR2 YYNGEE come from the germline V gene. The CDR3 loop spans 19 amino acids. V lost 4 bases to trimming and J lost 0 bases; unmatched junction nucleotides: 13. The CDR3 loop is CASSYAPRSSGSSYNEQFF. The DNA for the CDR3 is TGTGCCAGCAGCTACGCCCCAAGGTCTAGCGGGAGCTCCTACAATGAGCAGTTCTTC.

This clone appeared a few times. This chain joins TRBV6-6 and TRBJ1-1; possibly TRBD1 for D (6 bases). V was pared by 4 bases and J by 0 bases, with 9 bases between. The CDR3 is made up of 14 amino acids. Looked up from germline, CDR1 is MNHNY and CDR2 is SVGAGI (reference sequence). CDR3: CASSSDRMNTEAFF. The DNA of the CDR3 is TGTGCCAGCAGTTCTGACAGGATGAACACTGAAGCTTTCTTT.

This clone appeared once. The rearrangement joins TRBV5-6 to TRBJ2-7; 7 bases align to TRBD2. Germline lookup yields CDR1 SGHDT and CDR2 YYEEEE. V shed 4 bases, J shed 3 bases, and the junction held 16 bases outside the gene matches. The CDR3 sequence is 17 residues long. The CDR3 region is CASSPLASGADYYEQYF. CDR3 DNA: TGTGCCAGCAGCCCCCTGGCAAGCGGGGCCGACTACTACGAGCAGTACTTC.

This chain uses TRBV28 with TRBJ2-1; the match to TRBD2 covers 10 bases. The CDR3 contains 16 residues. Per germline, CDR1 MDHEN and CDR2 SYDVKM. V lost 6 bases and J lost 2; bases outside the gene matches: 7. CDR3 sequence reads: CASRDTSGKTYNEQFF. CDR3 bases: TGTGCCAGCAGGGATACTAGCGGGAAGACCTACAATGAGCAGTTCTTC.

V is TRBV11-3 and J is TRBJ2-7; tentatively, D is TRBD1 (6 bases). V lost 6 bases to trimming and J lost 4 bases, with 16 bases between them. There are 14 residues in the CDR3. Germline loops: CDR1 SGHNT, CDR2 YENEEA. This CDR3 reads CASSPGTNRYEQYF. The DNA of the CDR3 is TGTGCCAGCAGTCCCGGGACAAATCGGTACGAGCAGTACTTC.

V and J are TRBV28 and TRBJ1-1; TRBD1 might be the D (5 bases). Germline V gives CDR1 MDHEN, CDR2 SYDVKM. V was cut by 1 base and J by 6 bases, with 18 bases left in between. The CDR3 loop spans 16 amino acids. The CDR3 region has the DNA TGTGCCAGCAGTTTATCGGTTGGGGCGGCCCGTTCTGAAGCTTTCTTT. Translated, it gives CASSLSVGAARSEAFF.

This chain joins TRBV19 and TRBJ2-7, with TRBD2 as a possible D gene (6 bases). This CDR3 has 16 amino acids. The V end was cut by 6 bases, the J end by 1 base, with 19 bases between. In germline, CDR1 is LNHDA, CDR2 SQIVND (reference sequence). CDR3 DNA sequence: TGTGCCAGTAGACCTGGGGAGGCAGTATCTTCCTACGAGCAGTACTTC. Its translation: CASRPGEAVSSYEQYF.

The chain uses TRBV25-1 and TRBJ2-7; D is perhaps TRBD1 (6 bases). Trimming took off 5 bases at V and 6 bases at J, with 23 bases between the two ends. Per the germline V gene, CDR1 is MGHDK and CDR2 is SYGVNS. CDR3 size: 16 residues. The CDR3 region has the DNA TGTGCCAGCAGTTCCCCCTCAATGGGGGCGCATCGCGAGCAGTACTTC. This translates into CASSSPSMGAHREQYF.

This clone appeared a few times. The gene calls are TRBV28 and TRBJ2-7; 7 bases match TRBD1. The CDR3 is 13 amino acids. From germline, CDR1 is MDHEN and CDR2 SYDVKM. Trimming removed 2 bases from V and 4 bases from J; junction bases left unmatched: 2. The CDR3 sequence: CASSLRGPYEQYF. The CDR3 DNA reads as TGTGCCAGCAGTTTAAGGGGGCCGTACGAGCAGTACTTC. The complete variable domain, with remaining parts taken from reference TRBV28 and TRBJ2-7, reads DVKVTQSSRYLVKRTGEKVFLECVQDMDHENMFWYRQDPGLGLRLIYFSYDVKMKEKGDIPEGYSVSREKKERFSLILESASTNQTSMYLCASSLRGPYEQYFGPGTRLTVT.

V gene TRBV28 combines with J gene TRBJ1-5; the match to TRBD1 covers 7 bases. The CDR3 extends over 13 amino acids. V lost 8 bases and J lost 2; bases outside the gene matches: 3. The germline V gene encodes CDR1 MDHEN and CDR2 SYDVKM. CDR3 in DNA: TGTGCCAGCTTTCAGGGGGGCAATCAGCCCCAGCATTTT. Translation gives CASFQGGNQPQHF. The complete variable domain, with remaining parts taken from reference TRBV28 and TRBJ1-5, reads DVKVTQSSRYLVKRTGEKVFLECVQDMDHENMFWYRQDPGLGLRLIYFSYDVKMKEKGDIPEGYSVSREKKERFSLILESASTNQTSMYLCASFQGGNQPQHFGDGTRLSIL.

This chain uses TRBV6-1 with TRBJ2-7; D gene uncertain. Germline CDR1 is MNHNS and CDR2 is SASEGT. V was pared by 2 bases and J by 0 bases, with 11 bases between. The CDR3 loop spans 15 amino acids. CDR3 DNA sequence: TGTGCCAGCAGTGAATCGTGGCCTAGCTCCTACGAGCAGTACTTC. Translation: CASSESWPSSYEQYF.

The chain combines TRBV4-1 with TRBJ2-7; D perhaps matches TRBD1 (5 bases). Germline assignment: CDR1 MGHRA and CDR2 YSYEKL. This CDR3 contains 15 residues. The germline V and J ends were trimmed by 1 base and 5 bases, with 15 bases remaining between them. CDR3 residues: CASSQVWGSRNEQYF. The CDR3 DNA is TGCGCCAGCAGCCAAGTGTGGGGCAGCCGAAACGAGCAGTACTTC.

The CDR3 nucleotides read TGTGCCAGCAGCTTGACGGACAGGGAGTCAGATACGCAGTATTTT. This translates into CASSLTDRESDTQYF. V and J are TRBV7-9 and TRBJ2-3; the match to TRBD1 covers 8 bases. The germline V gene encodes CDR1 SEHNR and CDR2 FQNEAQ (reference sequence). The CDR3 has 15 amino acids. V trimming: 3 bases; J trimming: 4 bases; junction bases outside the gene matches: 6.

The chain couples TRBV6-6 to TRBJ1-3; D unresolved. This CDR3 region has 11 residues. Per the germline V gene, CDR1 is MNHNY and CDR2 is SVGAGI (reference sequence). V was cut by 7 bases and J by 4 bases, with 5 bases left in between. This CDR3 reads CASTGGNTIYF. The CDR3 nucleotides are TGTGCCAGCACGGGAGGAAACACCATATATTTT.

The CDR3 here is CASSILNTGELFF. The CDR3 DNA reads TGTGCCAGTAGTATTTTAAACACCGGGGAGCTGTTTTTT. The rearrangement links TRBV19 to TRBJ2-2, with D hard to call. V was clipped by 3 bases and J by 2 bases, with 4 bases between them. In germline, CDR1 is LNHDA, CDR2 SQIVND (reference sequence). The CDR3 covers 13 residues.

The chain recombines TRBV28 with TRBJ2-3; 11 bases are shared with TRBD2. The CDR3 contains 17 residues. V lost 5 bases to trimming and J lost 2 bases; unmatched junction nucleotides: 9. CDR1 and CDR2 (germline): MDHEN, SYDVKM. CDR3 sequence: CASSATIAGGPTDTQYF. Here the CDR3 DNA reads TGTGCCAGCAGTGCTACCATAGCGGGGGGGCCCACAGATACGCAGTATTTT.

The chain carries TRBV30 and TRBJ2-5; D is perhaps TRBD2 (5 bases). The V and J ends lost 3 bases and 5 bases respectively, with 10 bases between them. The CDR3 is 12 amino acids. CDR1 and CDR2 from the germline V gene are GTSNPN and SVGIG (reference sequence). The CDR3 nucleotides are TGTGCCTGGAGCCAGAGGGAGGAGACCCAGTACTTC. Translating it yields CAWSQREETQYF. Complete variable domain (other parts from reference TRBV30 and TRBJ2-5): SQTIHQWPATLVQPVGSPLSLECTVEGTSNPNLYWYRQAAGRGLQLLFYSVGIGQISSEVPQNLSASRPQDRQFILSSKKLLLSDSGFYLCAWSQREETQYFGPGTRLLVL.

The chain is built from TRBV1 and TRBJ2-1; the tabulated D call, TRBD2, remains unverified against the DNA. TRBV1 corresponds to a pseudogene. The CDR3 extends over 16 amino acids. Written as DNA, the CDR3 is TGCACCAGCAGCCATCCCCCTAGCGTTTTATACAATGAGCAGTTCTTC. This gives the protein CTSSHPPSVLYNEQFF.

The J gene is TRBJ1-1, the V gene TRBV4-2; D gene uncertain. CDR3 length: 14 amino acids. The V end lost 5 bases, the J end lost 0 bases, and 10 bases lay between the germline ends. Germline lookup yields CDR1 LGHNA and CDR2 YNFKEQ. As DNA, the CDR3 is TGTGCCAGCAGCAGAGCGGGGTTGAACACTGAAGCTTTCTTT. Translation gives CASSRAGLNTEAFF.